Shown below are 8 T cell receptor beta chains from a single sample sequenced in a study of technical replicates of blood from a few donors. The assay was immunoSEQ multiplex PCR, and TCRdb's table has in-frame clones only and misses some. The table has approximately 50,000 clones, about 82% seen once; the top ten hold over 5.5%. Sample: PBMCs. The receptors here all came from a human donor in good health. Some clones in this sample may be carry-over from other donors' samples.

This chain joins TRBV12-5 and TRBJ2-1, with D maybe TRBD1 (5 bases). Trimming removed 6 bases from V and 0 bases from J, with 9 bases in between. Germline lookup yields CDR1 LGHNT and CDR2 FRNRAP. This CDR3 has 14 residues. CDR3 region: CASGQDNSYNEQFF. In DNA form, the CDR3 reads TGTGCTAGTGGCCAGGACAACTCCTACAATGAGCAGTTCTTC.

V gene TRBV6-6 combines with J gene TRBJ2-7; 10 positions match TRBD2. In germline, CDR1 is MNHNY, CDR2 SVGAGI (reference sequence). The CDR3 covers 16 residues. V shed 0 bases and J 3 bases; nucleotides not matched to a gene: 5. In DNA form, the CDR3 reads TGTGCCAGCAGTTACTCTGCTAGCGGGAGAGTCTACGAGCAGTACTTC. Residues: CASSYSASGRVYEQYF.

This chain uses TRBV29-1 with TRBJ2-7, with TRBD1 matching 10 bases. The J segment lost 6 bases and the V segment lost 6 bases, leaving 8 bases of the junction unmatched. Germline V gives CDR1 SQVTM, CDR2 ANQGSEA. The CDR3 loop spans 13 amino acids. The CDR3: CSVQRTGGREQYF. CDR3 nucleotides: TGCAGCGTCCAAAGGACAGGGGGGCGCGAGCAGTACTTC.

The V gene is TRBV5-4, the J gene TRBJ1-5, with D unresolved. V lost 0 bases and J lost 2, with 6 bases in between. Germline V gives CDR1 SGHNT, CDR2 YYREEE (reference sequence). There are 14 residues in the CDR3. In DNA form, the CDR3 reads TGTGCCAGCAGCTTGGCGGGAGGCAATCAGCCCCAGCATTTT. Residues: CASSLAGGNQPQHF.

The chain links TRBV7-2 to TRBJ2-1; the D is unclear. In germline, CDR1 is SGHTA, CDR2 FQGNSA. This CDR3 spans 14 amino acids. Trimming stripped 1 base from V and 6 bases from J, with 10 bases between. The CDR3 nucleotides are TGTGCCAGCAGCTTAGAGTCAGTTTTCAATGAGCAGTTCTTC. Its translation: CASSLESVFNEQFF.

The genes are TRBV4-2 and TRBJ2-2, with 14 nucleotides matching TRBD2. This CDR3 spans 20 amino acids. V lost 4 bases, J lost 5 bases, and 15 bases stayed unmatched. Germline V gives CDR1 LGHNA, CDR2 YNFKEQ. The CDR3 is CASSRILTGTSGSWTGELFF. The CDR3 DNA reads TGTGCCAGCAGCCGGATATTAACCGGGACTAGCGGGAGCTGGACCGGGGAGCTGTTTTTT.

The chain uses TRBV19 and TRBJ2-1, with TRBD2 as a possible D gene (6 bases). This CDR3 is 15 amino acids long. Trimming pared 4 bases from V and 8 bases from J, leaving 18 bases between. CDR1 and CDR2 from the germline V gene are LNHDA and SQIVND (reference sequence). The CDR3 loop is CASSTYRLEVDEQFF. CDR3 sequence (DNA): TGTGCCAGTAGTACCTACCGACTAGAAGTAGATGAGCAGTTCTTC.

This CDR3 is CASSLDRGGEQYF. Written as DNA, the CDR3 is TGTGCCAGCAGCTTGGACAGGGGGGGCGAGCAGTACTTC. The chain joins TRBV5-6 to TRBJ2-7, with a possible D match to TRBD1 (8 bases). CDR1 and CDR2 from the germline V gene are SGHDT and YYEEEE. Trimming took 0 bases from V and 6 from J, leaving 10 bases between them. This CDR3 region has 13 residues.